The 3 T cell receptor beta chains presented below share a single source sample, sequenced in a study of blood T cell repertoires in COVID-19. The data were produced by immunoSEQ multiplex PCR, yet TCRdb's version contains in-frame clones alone and is incomplete. The sample comprises fewer than 400,000 clones, approximately 86% of which are singletons, and 8% to 9% rests with the top ten. Sample: PBMCs or T cells enriched from blood (not recorded which). These receptors were collected from a woman aged 18 to 35 who had recovered from COVID-19.

The chain joins TRBV7-8 to TRBJ1-2; 9 nucleotides match TRBD1. The V gene's germline CDR1 is SGHVS and CDR2 FQNEAQ. This CDR3 comprises 14 residues. V shed 5 bases and J 7 bases; nucleotides not matched to a gene: 8. The chain's CDR3 is CASSPNRGRPGYTF. CDR3 in DNA: TGTGCCAGCAGCCCAAACAGGGGGCGACCTGGCTACACCTTC.

The chain recombines TRBV28 with TRBJ1-1; 7 bases line up with TRBD1. J gave up 8 bases and V 6 bases, and 15 bases lay outside the gene matches. The CDR3 sequence is 15 residues long. From germline, CDR1 is MDHEN and CDR2 SYDVKM. The DNA for the CDR3 is TGTGCCAGCAGATCCCCCTCCGGGACAGCTGGGGAAGCTTTCTTT. Translating gives CASRSPSGTAGEAFF.

The rearrangement uses TRBV7-6 and TRBJ2-7, with 8 bases identical to TRBD2. Germline values: CDR1 SGHVS, CDR2 FNYEAQ. CDR3 length: 15 residues. The ends lost 2 bases at V and 5 bases at J; junction bases unmatched: 8. The CDR3 region is CASSLPAGGGNEQYF. DNA for the CDR3: TGTGCCAGCAGCTTACCGGCGGGAGGCGGGAACGAGCAGTACTTC. Variable domain in full (rest from reference TRBV7-6 and TRBJ2-7): GAGVSQSPRYKVTKRGQDVALRCDPISGHVSLYWYRQALGQGPEFLTYFNYEAQQDKSGLPNDRFSAERPEGSISTLTIQRTEQRDSAMYRCASSLPAGGGNEQYFGPGTRLTVT.